This T cell receptor beta chain was recorded in a study of human T cells and chemical hapten exposure. Study context: Small pooled library volume differences chiefly drove per-sample TCR yield variation.

The authors extracted total RNA from unfractionated whole blood. Within the library, unique molecular identifiers were attached to each individual cDNA molecule. In the original workflow: There were a median of around 96,000 TCRs per sample, with a range from about 23,224 to 690,600. One entry per CDR3 protein results from TCRdb running MiXCR on the 5' RACE reads. These V and J calls are TCRdb output, not the study's own analysis. Among approximately 80,000 distinct CDR3 sequences listed, about 16% were seen once. This TCR was recovered from a female donor in good health.

This CDR3 is CSAREVAGGQPQHF. DNA for the CDR3: TGCAGTGCTAGAGAGGTGGCAGGGGGACAGCCCCAGCATTTT. The chain employs TRBV20-1 and TRBJ1-5, with 7 bases matching TRBD1. The germline gives CDR1 DFQATT, CDR2 SNEGSKA (reference sequence). The CDR3 is 14 amino acids. The V segment lost 0 bases and the J segment 7 bases; nucleotides outside the gene matches: 6.